A selection of T cell receptor beta chains follows, all from one sample in a study of T cell changes during pregnancy in multiple sclerosis. Clones were sequenced by immunoSEQ multiplex PCR, and TCRdb holds only the in-frame ones, with some missing. The sample includes about 52,000 clones, 92% seen only once; the top ten take more than 0.7%. Sequencing used CD4+ T cells from peripheral blood mononuclear cells, obtained in the third trimester of pregnancy. These receptors originate from a female donor with multiple sclerosis, enrolled in a pregnancy study. Each CDR3 is given without its conserved first and last residue. A D gene is named only where the DNA matches it firmly.

D gene | J gene | V gene | CDR3 protein
NA | TRBJ2-6 | TRBV4-3 | ASSQDTRGAGANVLT
TRBD1 | TRBJ2-5 | TRBV19 | ASRARDRYQETQY
NA | TRBJ1-1 | TRBV10-1 | ASATSGTMNTEAF
TRBD1 | TRBJ1-5 | TRBV5-8 | ATDRGQVGKKPQH
NA | TRBJ1-4 | TRBV18 | ASSSVGEKLF
NA | TRBJ1-1 | TRBV11-3 | ASSWDNGEAF
NA | TRBJ1-5 | TRBV19 | ASSMGPRGEQPQH
TRBD1 | TRBJ1-1 | TRBV4-2 | ASSPVLTDRWMNTEAF
NA | TRBJ1-4 | TRBV9 | ASSSTGGKLF
NA | TRBJ2-3 | TRBV29-1 | SVEPRGGTDTQY
NA | TRBJ1-6 | TRBV7-2 | ASSDRVVGGDSPLH
TRBD1 | TRBJ1-4 | TRBV5-1 | ASSPQPVGQGALNEKLF
TRBD2 | TRBJ2-3 | TRBV5-4 | ASSRVAGGLTDTQY
TRBD2 | TRBJ2-3 | TRBV6-4 | ASSDSGGAYTQY
NA | TRBJ1-5 | TRBV11-2 | ASSLRGYSNQPQH
NA | TRBJ2-2 | TRBV5-5 | ASSLGLAKTGELF
NA | TRBJ2-3 | TRBV5-6 | ASSFDPRSSTDTQY
NA | TRBJ2-7 | TRBV13 | ASSLWSAASYEQY
NA | TRBJ1-5 | TRBV15 | ATSRDGGQPQH
NA | TRBJ2-2 | TRBV5-5 | ASSLVAGTGELF
NA | TRBJ1-5 | TRBV5-6 | ASSGTGRYSNQPQH
NA | TRBJ1-6 | TRBV2 | ASSEFRVTNSPLH
NA | TRBJ1-4 | TRBV15 | ATSRNPLEKLF
NA | TRBJ2-6 | TRBV19 | ATHPALAGANVLT
TRBD2 | TRBJ2-5 | TRBV5-1 | ASSRLAGGPQETQY
NA | TRBJ1-4 | TRBV5-6 | ASSLETGNEKLF
TRBD1 | TRBJ1-2 | TRBV6-5 | ASSYHETGNYGYT
NA | TRBJ2-3 | TRBV5-4 | ASSLQARPDTQY
TRBD1 | TRBJ1-4 | TRBV7-3 | ASSPQTGPNEKLF
NA | TRBJ1-4 | TRBV6-5 | ASSGEPFNEKLF
NA | TRBJ1-3 | TRBV30 | ASSGVVASGNTIY
TRBD1 | TRBJ1-1 | TRBV7-9 | ASRSTGRKDTEAF
NA | TRBJ1-6 | TRBV5-6 | ASSLEAGSNSPLH
TRBD1 | TRBJ1-6 | TRBV5-6 | ASSGIGTGVNSPLH
TRBD2 | TRBJ2-7 | TRBV4-2 | ASSLSGEGTYEQY
TRBD1 | TRBJ2-7 | TRBV2 | ASKGGQGSYEQY
TRBD1 | TRBJ1-2 | TRBV11-2 | ASSFDRDRANPTGGYT
NA | TRBJ1-2 | TRBV19 | ASSVQLNYGYT
NA | TRBJ1-1 | TRBV6-6 | ASRVGQNTEAF
TRBD1 | TRBJ1-2 | TRBV18 | ASSLGQAVGFNYGYT